Following are 29 T cell receptor beta chains from one sample sequenced in a study of shared clonotypes between healthy human individuals. Sequencing was performed with immunoSEQ multiplex PCR; in TCRdb, only in-frame clones are kept and a portion is missing. The sample lists 2 million to 2.5 million clones, about 92% seen once, with 0.39% in the top ten. Sequencing input: naive CD4+ T cells from PBMCs. The sample's subset: CD45RA+ positively selected. Receptor source: a man younger than 35 in good health. Some clones in this sample may be carry-over from other donors' samples.

V gene TRBV28 combines with J gene TRBJ2-1; D may correspond to TRBD1 or TRBD2 (6 bases each). This CDR3 spans 16 amino acids. Trimming shortened V by 4 bases and J by 4 bases, and 17 bases separated the two germline ends. Germline V gene lookup returns CDR1 MDHEN and CDR2 SYDVKM. CDR3 protein: CASSSTRGLLYNEQFF. CDR3 coding DNA: TGTGCCAGCAGTTCGACCAGGGGACTCTTATACAATGAGCAGTTCTTC.

The rearrangement uses TRBV25-1 and TRBJ1-2; TRBD1 matches 7 bases. CDR1 and CDR2 (germline): MGHDK, SYGVNS. The ends lost 1 base at V and 4 bases at J; junction bases unmatched: 9. The CDR3 length is 16 residues. CDR3: CASSESKTGTVYGYTF. The CDR3, as DNA: TGTGCCAGCAGTGAATCGAAAACCGGGACAGTCTATGGCTACACCTTC.

The chain has TRBV5-1 and TRBJ2-1, with unresolved D. Germline V gene sequence: CDR1 SGHRS, CDR2 YFSETQ. The CDR3 is 13 residues long. The V end was cut by 0 bases, the J end by 9 bases, with 10 bases between. CDR3 sequence (DNA): TGCGCCAGCAGCTTGGCCTTGGCAAGTGAGCAGTTCTTC. It specifies CASSLALASEQFF.

This clone was counted a single time. The chain uses TRBV29-1 and TRBJ1-5, with 8 nucleotides matching TRBD1. Germline V CDR1 and CDR2: SQVTM, ANQGSEA. Trimming at V came to 5 bases and at J to 6 bases, leaving 15 bases not matched to a gene. CDR3 length: 16 amino acids. This CDR3 is CSVRFLGQDTGQPQHF. The CDR3 DNA sequence: TGCAGCGTTCGTTTTTTGGGACAGGACACAGGTCAGCCCCAGCATTTT.

This clone appeared once. J is TRBJ2-7 and V is TRBV7-6, with 9 bases lining up with TRBD1. The V gene's germline CDR1 is SGHVS and CDR2 FNYEAQ. There are 15 residues in the CDR3. The junction had 4 bases not matched to a gene; V was cut back by 1 base and J by 3 bases. For the CDR3, the DNA is TGTGCCAGCAGCTTAGGGGGACAGGGACGCTACGAGCAGTACTTC. Its protein product is CASSLGGQGRYEQYF.

The chain is built from TRBV5-1 and TRBJ2-3; 7 bases agree with TRBD2. Trimming removed 8 bases from V and 9 bases from J; junction bases left unmatched: 12. Germline V gene data show CDR1 as SGHRS and CDR2 as YFSETQ. The CDR3 loop spans 13 amino acids. In DNA, the CDR3 is TGCGCCAGTGGGGGGGACCCCAGTGGGACGCAGTATTTT. Translated, it gives CASGGDPSGTQYF.

This clone was seen a handful of times. The chain recombines TRBV29-1 with TRBJ1-1, with TRBD1 as a possible D gene (5 bases). Trimming removed 1 base at V and 5 bases at J, with 11 bases between. The germline gives CDR1 SQVTM, CDR2 ANQGSEA. CDR3 length: 13 residues. The CDR3 bases are TGCAGCGTTGAAGGGCAGGGAAGAACTGAAGCTTTCTTT. It yields the protein CSVEGQGRTEAFF.

CDR3 loop: CASSLTRLRGENGEQFF. For the CDR3, the DNA is TGTGCCAGCAGCTTAACTCGCCTGAGGGGGGAAAATGGTGAGCAGTTCTTC. This rearrangement joins TRBV7-3 to TRBJ2-1, with D perhaps given as TRBD1 or TRBD2 (6 bases each). Germline V gene data show CDR1 as SGHTA and CDR2 as FQGTGA. The CDR3 is 17 residues long. V lost 0 bases and J lost 9, with 21 bases in between.

Concerning this clone: Other DNA variants within this sample encode the same CDR3. The chain carries TRBV20-1 and TRBJ2-7, with D unclear. Germline assignment: CDR1 DFQATT and CDR2 SNEGSKA (reference sequence). The CDR3 is made up of 11 amino acids. V was cut by 3 bases and J by 3 bases, with 6 bases left in between. CDR3 DNA sequence: TGCAGTGCTAGGAACAGCTACGAGCAGTACTTC. Protein sequence: CSARNSYEQYF.

The chain carries TRBV19 and TRBJ1-4; tentatively, D is TRBD1 (6 bases). This CDR3 contains 18 residues. Trimming took off 7 bases at V and 2 bases at J, with 23 bases between the two ends. From germline, CDR1 is LNHDA and CDR2 SQIVND (reference sequence). The CDR3 bases are TGTGCCAGTACCCCCAGACGGGGGGCGTTTGTGACTAATGAAAAACTGTTTTTT. As protein: CASTPRRGAFVTNEKLFF.

The CDR3 DNA is TGTGCCAGCAAGCCTCCCCGGAGTAATCAGCCCCAGCATTTT. Translation gives CASKPPRSNQPQHF. The chain is built from TRBV28 and TRBJ1-5; D call uncertain. Trimming removed 7 bases at V and 4 bases at J, with 14 bases between. The CDR3 totals 14 residues. CDR1 MDHEN and CDR2 SYDVKM come from the germline V gene.

This clone was seen a single time. The chain has TRBV28 and TRBJ2-5, with a tentative D call TRBD1 (6 bases). Germline V CDR1 and CDR2: MDHEN, SYDVKM. The CDR3 spans 14 residues. The V and J ends lost 5 bases and 4 bases respectively, with 14 bases between them. The CDR3: CASSPIRDTETQYF. The CDR3 DNA is TGTGCCAGCAGTCCCATCCGGGACACAGAGACCCAGTACTTC. The full variable domain, with the rest looked up from reference TRBV28 and TRBJ2-5, is DVKVTQSSRYLVKRTGEKVFLECVQDMDHENMFWYRQDPGLGLRLIYFSYDVKMKEKGDIPEGYSVSREKKERFSLILESASTNQTSMYLCASSPIRDTETQYFGPGTRLLVL.

A few counts support this clone. The V call is TRBV30, the J call TRBJ1-4; D gene ambiguous. CDR1 and CDR2 (germline): GTSNPN, SVGIG (reference sequence). CDR3 length: 13 amino acids. Trimming cost V 8 bases and J 0 bases, with 10 bases left between them. CDR3 coding DNA: TGTGCCCTCACACGAGCAACTAATGAAAAACTGTTTTTT. Translating it yields CALTRATNEKLFF.

The count of this clone is one. The J gene is TRBJ1-5, the V gene TRBV5-8; no firm D call. The CDR3 length is 15 residues. Looked up from germline, CDR1 is SGHTS and CDR2 is YDEGEE. V lost 1 base and J lost 1, with 9 bases in between. The CDR3 coding sequence is TGTGCCAGCAGCTTGTTGGGGAAGAGCAATCAGCCCCAGCATTTT. It encodes CASSLLGKSNQPQHF.

CDR3 in amino acids: CAIRKDFSADTQYF. The CDR3 region has the DNA TGTGCCATCAGGAAGGACTTCTCCGCAGATACGCAGTATTTT. The chain couples TRBV10-3 to TRBJ2-3, with D tentatively TRBD2 (5 bases). V lost 6 bases to trimming and J lost 4 bases, with 14 bases between them. The CDR3 runs to 14 residues. CDR1 and CDR2 from the germline V gene are ENHRY and SYGVKD.

The CDR3 sequence is CASSKPLGGSRQETQYF. In nucleotides, the CDR3 is TGTGCCAGTAGTAAACCCCTGGGGGGGTCTCGTCAAGAGACCCAGTACTTC. The chain joins TRBV19 to TRBJ2-5; 7 nucleotides match TRBD2. There are 17 residues in the CDR3. Germline values: CDR1 LNHDA, CDR2 SQIVND (reference sequence). V dropped 4 bases and J dropped 2; count of bases not matched to a gene: 13.

The rearrangement joins TRBV19 to TRBJ1-4; D possibly corresponds to TRBD1 (5 bases). V was cut by 4 bases and J by 3 bases, with 6 bases left in between. The CDR3 length is 13 residues. Germline V gene sequence: CDR1 LNHDA, CDR2 SQIVND (reference sequence). The CDR3 sequence is CASSTGSNEKLFF. CDR3 nucleotides: TGTGCCAGTAGTACAGGGTCTAATGAAAAACTGTTTTTT.

V and J are TRBV7-2 and TRBJ1-4; possibly TRBD1 for D (6 bases). The germline V gene encodes CDR1 SGHTA and CDR2 FQGNSA. Trimming cost V 3 bases and J 8 bases, with 13 bases left between them. CDR3 length equals 14 residues. The CDR3 sequence is CASSLSFGGEKLFF. The DNA of the CDR3 is TGTGCCAGCAGCTTGTCTTTTGGGGGCGAAAAACTGTTTTTT.

This CDR3 reads CASRDRDREQYF. CDR3 nucleotide sequence: TGCGCCAGCCGGGACAGAGACCGCGAGCAGTACTTC. The chain combines TRBV10-2 with TRBJ2-7; TRBD1 matches at 7 bases. The ends lost 8 bases at V and 6 bases at J; junction bases unmatched: 7. In germline, CDR1 is WSHSY, CDR2 SAAADI. This CDR3 comprises 12 residues.

J is TRBJ1-5 and V is TRBV19; D might be TRBD1 (5 bases). Germline V gives CDR1 LNHDA, CDR2 SQIVND (reference sequence). This CDR3 is built from 15 residues. Trimming removed 8 bases at V and 4 bases at J, with 18 bases between. CDR3 DNA: TGTGCCAGTGGGCATAATCAGGGCGTAAATCAGCCCCAGCATTTT. Protein product: CASGHNQGVNQPQHF.

The J gene is TRBJ2-3, the V gene TRBV7-2; TRBD1 might be the D (6 bases). The CDR3 is 13 residues long. Germline V gives CDR1 SGHTA, CDR2 FQGNSA. Trimming took off 5 bases at V and 2 bases at J, with 8 bases between the two ends. CDR3 nucleotides: TGTGCCAGCAGCCCAGGGGTCACAGATACGCAGTATTTT. Translating it yields CASSPGVTDTQYF.

V usage is TRBV7-9 and J usage is TRBJ2-1; the D is unclear. Trimming pared 4 bases from V and 10 bases from J, leaving 11 bases between. CDR1 and CDR2 from the germline V gene are SEHNR and FQNEAQ (reference sequence). The CDR3 covers 12 residues. The CDR3 DNA reads TGTGCCAGCAGCTATGGCGGCTTAGAGCAGTTCTTC. Translation: CASSYGGLEQFF.

The V and J genes are TRBV13 and TRBJ1-1; D might be TRBD1 (5 bases). The CDR3 spans 15 residues. V lost 1 base and J 3 bases, leaving 12 bases between the germline ends. Germline-derived CDR1 and CDR2 are PRHDT and FYEKMQ (reference sequence). The CDR3 DNA reads TGTGCCAGCAGCTTAGAGTACCTGGGGGACACTGAAGCTTTCTTT. Its translation is CASSLEYLGDTEAFF.

The chain employs TRBV28 and TRBJ1-2; D perhaps matches TRBD1 (6 bases). The CDR3 extends over 16 amino acids. CDR1 MDHEN and CDR2 SYDVKM come from the germline V gene. The V end lost 7 bases, the J end lost 0 bases, and 18 bases lay between the germline ends. The CDR3 DNA reads as TGTGCCAGCAATCCAAGGGGGGCCGGAGCTAACTATGGCTACACCTTC. This sequence encodes CASNPRGAGANYGYTF.

In the case of this clone: The sample carries other DNA sequences with the same CDR3. J is TRBJ2-5 and V is TRBV20-1; D is possibly TRBD1 or TRBD2 (5 bases each). V was trimmed by 2 bases and J by 5 bases, leaving 6 bases between them. This CDR3 is built from 11 residues. CDR1 and CDR2 from the germline V gene are DFQATT and SNEGSKA (reference sequence). As DNA, the CDR3 is TGCAGTGCTAGATGGGGGGAGACCCAGTACTTC. Encoded protein: CSARWGETQYF.

This chain joins TRBV28 and TRBJ1-2, with D unclear. The CDR3 loop spans 16 amino acids. The V gene lost 5 bases and the J gene lost 6 bases, with 22 bases spanning the gap. Germline V gene sequence: CDR1 MDHEN, CDR2 SYDVKM. Written as DNA, the CDR3 is TGTGCCAGCAGTCTTAGCTACGAGGTGACGGTGCATGGCTACACCTTC. Protein: CASSLSYEVTVHGYTF.

CDR3 DNA sequence: TGTGCCAGCAGTTTAGTGGGTCAGTGGAACACTGAAGCTTTCTTT. It yields the protein CASSLVGQWNTEAFF. This chain links TRBV28 with TRBJ1-1; no definite D call. V dropped 2 bases and J dropped 1 base, with 11 bases sitting between them. The germline V gene has CDR1 MDHEN and CDR2 SYDVKM. This CDR3 spans 15 amino acids.

The V and J genes are TRBV6-1 and TRBJ1-1; D possibly corresponds to TRBD1 (6 bases). This CDR3 has 14 residues. V was cut by 2 bases and J by 14 bases, with 21 bases left in between. Germline V gene data show CDR1 as MNHNS and CDR2 as SASEGT. The CDR3 is CASSENLGHSKAFF. CDR3 DNA sequence: TGTGCCAGCAGTGAAAACCTGGGACACTCCAAGGCGTTCTTT.

The rearrangement uses TRBV9 and TRBJ2-7; D ambiguous. Trimming cost V 4 bases and J 5 bases, with 13 bases left between them. This CDR3 region has 13 residues. In germline, CDR1 is SGDLS, CDR2 YYNGEE. CDR3: CASSRAYANEQYF. CDR3 DNA sequence: TGTGCCAGCAGCCGAGCCTACGCTAACGAGCAGTACTTC.